This entry is about one T cell receptor beta chain. Antigen unknown. This sample stems from a study of CD8 T cells in ankylosing spondylitis. The TCR beta libraries were generated through quantitative 5'-RACE incorporating molecular barcodes. TCRdb recomputed calls from the 5' RACE reads with MiXCR, one row per CDR3 protein. The sample has a few hundred thousand distinct CDR3 sequences, approximately 16% seen once; the top ten hold about 44%. Germline assignment: CDR1 MNHEY and CDR2 SVGEGT. CDR3 length equals 16 residues. The V end lost 7 bases, the J end lost 6 bases, and 21 bases lay between the germline ends. Study conclusions and caveats: Previously reported in reactive arthritis synovial fluid and blood were some of the motif variants. About 8 highly homologous variants made up a TCR beta motif that seemed to typify ankylosing spondylitis blood. Significantly higher representation of disease-linked clones was reported for matched ankylosing spondylitis synovial fluid.

The genes are TRBV6-2 or TRBV6-3 and TRBJ2-2; maybe TRBD2 (6 bases). The TCR comes from a male donor with ankylosing spondylitis. Sequenced material: blood, either unsorted or a sorted T cell fraction (not recorded which). This CDR3 is CASTTTLGTRAGELFF. In nucleotides, the CDR3 is TGTGCCAGCACCACCACGTTGGGGACTCGGGCCGGGGAGCTGTTTTTT.